This TCR beta chain stems from a study of blood T cell dynamics during melanoma immunotherapy. The CDR3 runs 15 residues. The V segment lost 6 bases and the J segment 3 bases; nucleotides outside the gene matches: 5. Germline lookup yields CDR1 MDHEN and CDR2 SYDVKM. The protocol was immunoSEQ multiplex PCR, while the TCRdb copy is restricted to in-frame clones and leaves out a portion. The sample carries about 6,000 clones, just under 80% recorded once. Time point indicated: week 3, after first cycle of checkpoint inhibitor. The material was blood, obtained from a patient treated with checkpoint blockade. This chain joins TRBV28 and TRBJ2-7, with 13 bases identical to TRBD2. The sequence was collected from a human donor with melanoma. The CDR3 DNA is TGTGCCAGCAGACTTACTAGCGGGAGGGTCTACGAGCAGTACTTC. Encoded protein: CASRLTSGRVYEQYF.